The 12 T cell receptor beta chains given below trace back to one sample, sequenced in a study of blood T cell repertoires in COVID-19 (dated by TCRdb to the early 2020s). Libraries were built with the immunoSEQ multiplex PCR assay. Sourced from immuneACCESS, this table was stored by TCRdb with only in-frame sequences that have V and J called. A share of the clones is absent; for the studies checked, an unresolved V gene accounts for under half, and the remainder has no known explanation. Across this sample there are some 300,000 clones, with approximately 86% seen only once. Approximately 14% of the sample rests with the top ten. Sequenced input: peripheral blood. These receptors all stem from a woman between 65 and 79 years old with COVID-19, enrolled during active disease.

V is TRBV18 and J is TRBJ2-3; 9 nucleotides align to TRBD2. The CDR3 runs to 14 residues. The germline V gene encodes CDR1 KGHSH and CDR2 LQKENI. The V gene end was trimmed by 5 bases and the J gene end by 0 bases; junction bases not matched to a gene: 0. Here the CDR3 reads CASSGLASTDTQYF. For the CDR3, the DNA is TGTGCCAGCTCAGGACTAGCGAGCACAGATACGCAGTATTTT.

There are a few counts of this clone. V is TRBV7-2 and J is TRBJ2-1; 7 nucleotides agree with TRBD2. This CDR3 has 19 residues. Germline CDR1 is SGHTA and CDR2 is FQGNSA. V shed 5 bases and J 0 bases; nucleotides not matched to a gene: 16. The CDR3 nucleotides read TGTGCCAGCAGCCTCAGATCAACTAGCGCATGGGGCTCCTACAATGAGCAGTTCTTC. It specifies CASSLRSTSAWGSYNEQFF.

The chain uses TRBV5-1 and TRBJ2-1; 7 nucleotides agree with TRBD2. The CDR3 spans 15 residues. The germline gives CDR1 SGHRS, CDR2 YFSETQ. J was trimmed by 5 bases and V by 0 bases; bases with no gene match: 5. CDR3 region: CASSLDATSNNEQFF. The CDR3 DNA reads TGCGCCAGCAGCTTGGACGCGACTAGCAACAATGAGCAGTTCTTC.

This sequence joins TRBV19 and TRBJ1-3; D might be TRBD1 (6 bases). Looked up from germline, CDR1 is LNHDA and CDR2 is SQIVND (reference sequence). V lost 8 bases and J lost 0, with 14 bases in between. This CDR3 has 15 amino acids. CDR3 in DNA: TGTGCCAGTTCGAGACAGGTTTTCTCTGGAAACACCATATATTTT. Its translation is CASSRQVFSGNTIYF.

The chain employs TRBV5-4 and TRBJ1-2; no firm D call. Germline CDR1 is SGHNT and CDR2 is YYREEE (reference sequence). There are 12 residues in the CDR3. Between the trimmed V and J ends, which lost 10 bases and 3 bases, there was a span of 13 bases. CDR3: CAFTNKDYGYTF. The CDR3, as DNA: TGTGCCTTTACAAATAAAGACTATGGCTACACCTTC.

This chain links TRBV18 with TRBJ2-7; D is unclear. Trimming shortened V by 3 bases and J by 0 bases, and 6 bases separated the two germline ends. This CDR3 has 13 amino acids. Germline V gene lookup returns CDR1 KGHSH and CDR2 LQKENI. CDR3 in amino acids: CASSPSGSYEQYF. The CDR3 DNA sequence: TGTGCCAGCTCACCGTCAGGCTCCTACGAGCAGTACTTC.

CDR3 amino acids: CASSIGQSNTEAFF. The CDR3 nucleotides read TGTGCCAGTAGTATTGGACAGTCAAACACTGAAGCTTTCTTT. The chain joins TRBV19 to TRBJ1-1; the D gene is possibly TRBD1 (6 bases). The CDR3 sequence is 14 residues long. Germline CDR1 reads LNHDA; CDR2 reads SQIVND (reference sequence). V was clipped by 3 bases and J by 2 bases, with 10 bases between them.

This clone was counted many times. V is TRBV24-1 and J is TRBJ1-5; maybe TRBD1 (5 bases). V lost 4 bases, J lost 6 bases, and 9 bases lay in between. Germline assignment: CDR1 KGHDR and CDR2 SFDVKD. CDR3 size: 13 residues. The CDR3 reads CATSEEGTQPQHF. CDR3 nucleotide sequence: TGTGCCACCAGTGAGGAGGGGACTCAGCCCCAGCATTTT.

A single count supports this clone. The chain is built from TRBV19 and TRBJ1-5; D may be TRBD1 (5 bases). Per the germline V gene, CDR1 is LNHDA and CDR2 is SQIVND (reference sequence). Trimming removed 4 bases from V and 6 bases from J, with 16 bases in between. CDR3 length equals 15 residues. The CDR3 sequence: CASSRGAVGGQPQHF. Written as DNA, the CDR3 is TGTGCCAGTAGTAGAGGGGCCGTGGGGGGTCAGCCCCAGCATTTT.

V is TRBV21-1 and J is TRBJ1-6. TRBV21-1 is a listed pseudogene. This CDR3 is built from 14 residues. CDR3 DNA: TGTGCCAGCAGCCCAGCTCAGGGAGGAGCTCCCCTCCACTTT. Translated, it gives CASSPAQGGAPLHF.

The table lists this clone with a count of one. The genes are TRBV27 and TRBJ1-6; 11 bases align to TRBD1. Per germline, CDR1 MNHEY and CDR2 SMNVEV (reference sequence). The V segment lost 6 bases and the J segment 10 bases; nucleotides outside the gene matches: 8. This CDR3 is built from 15 residues. In nucleotides, the CDR3 is TGTGCCAGCAGCTTCTCCGGGACAGGGGGATCACCCCTCCACTTT. It encodes CASSFSGTGGSPLHF.

The genes are TRBV10-1 and TRBJ2-7, with 7 bases fitting TRBD2. The CDR3 runs 14 residues. From germline, CDR1 is WNHNN and CDR2 SYGVQD (reference sequence). V was pared by 4 bases and J by 3 bases, with 6 bases of the junction left unmatched. CDR3 in DNA: TGCGCCAGCAGTGCATCAGCGGGACTCTACGAGCAGTACTTC. Protein: CASSASAGLYEQYF.